This T cell receptor (beta chain) was retrieved from a study of T cell responses to AZD1222 COVID-19 vaccine. The study, taken as a whole, reports: Only a handful of people who got AZD1222 tested seropositive at baseline.

Germline lookup yields CDR1 KGHSH and CDR2 LQKENI. This CDR3 is built from 13 residues. Trimming pared 3 bases from V and 3 bases from J, leaving 9 bases between. Using immunoSEQ multiplex PCR, the repertoire was profiled, and TCRdb retains in-frame clones only, with some absent. The repertoire has 99,000 or so clones, 70% to 90% of them found once; the top ten carry roughly a sixth. A word on this clone: Its target is not known.

J is TRBJ2-7 and V is TRBV18, with D unresolved. This specimen consisted of peripheral blood, obtained on day 0 of AZD1222 vaccination. This receptor was taken from an adult in good health. CDR3 nucleotide sequence: TGTGCCAGCTCACCCTCAGGAAACTACGAGCAGTACTTC. Its translation: CASSPSGNYEQYF.